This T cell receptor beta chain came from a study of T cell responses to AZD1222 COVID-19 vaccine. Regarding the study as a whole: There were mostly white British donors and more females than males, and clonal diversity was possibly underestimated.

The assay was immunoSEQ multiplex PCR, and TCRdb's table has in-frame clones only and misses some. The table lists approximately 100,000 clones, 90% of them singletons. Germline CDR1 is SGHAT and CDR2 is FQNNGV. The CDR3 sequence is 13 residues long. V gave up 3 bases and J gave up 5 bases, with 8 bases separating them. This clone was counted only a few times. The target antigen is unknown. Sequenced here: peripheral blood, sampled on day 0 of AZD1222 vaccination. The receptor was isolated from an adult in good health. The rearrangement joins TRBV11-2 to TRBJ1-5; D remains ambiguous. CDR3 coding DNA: TGTGCCAGCAGCTTGGGTCGAGATCAGCCCCAGCATTTT. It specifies CASSLGRDQPQHF. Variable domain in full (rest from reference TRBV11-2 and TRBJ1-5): EAGVAQSPRYKIIEKRQSVAFWCNPISGHATLYWYQQILGQGPKLLIQFQNNGVVDDSQLPKDRFSAERLKGVDSTLKIQPAKLEDSAVYLCASSLGRDQPQHFGDGTRLSIL.